These T cell receptor beta chains were read from a single sample in a study of cytomegalovirus exposure and HLA in healthy donors. TCRdb's copy holds only in-frame clones and misses some; the assay was immunoSEQ multiplex PCR. Of 150,000 to 200,000 clones in the sample, over 70% were seen once. Sequencing used PBMCs. Receptor source: a man under 40 in good health and CMV-seronegative. Each CDR3 is given with its conserved first and last residue. A D gene is named only where the DNA matches it firmly. Size values are once, few and many counts, or a class for expanded clones, and some rows have none.

d_call | cdr3_length | clone_size | j_call | v_call | cdr3_aa | cdr3_nt
- | 15 | - | TRBJ1-4 | TRBV14 | CASSHPTRGGEKLFF | TGTGCCAGCAGCCATCCGACAAGGGGAGGGGAAAAACTGTTTTTT
TRBD2 | 13 | - | TRBJ2-5 | TRBV7-8 | CASSPGVAGDQYF | TGTGCCAGCAGCCCGGGTGTGGCGGGAGACCAGTACTTC
- | 13 | - | TRBJ2-5 | TRBV10-3 | CAAQGQPGETQYF | TGTGCCGCCCAAGGACAGCCGGGGGAGACCCAGTACTTC
TRBD2 | 17 | - | TRBJ2-3 | TRBV28 | CASSLPSGPPYTDTQYF | TGTGCCAGCAGTTTACCTAGCGGGCCACCTTACACAGATACGCAGTATTTT
- | 16 | - | TRBJ2-3 | TRBV27 | CASSFEGQPDTDTQYF | TGTGCCAGCAGTTTCGAAGGACAGCCCGACACAGATACGCAGTATTTT
TRBD1 | 16 | - | TRBJ2-1 | TRBV7-2 | CASSLQGTDSYNEQFF | TGTGCCAGCAGCTTACAAGGGACAGACTCCTACAATGAGCAGTTCTTC
TRBD1 | 14 | - | TRBJ1-1 | TRBV11-1 | CASNQGQGDAEAFF | TGTGCCAGCAATCAGGGTCAGGGGGACGCTGAAGCTTTCTTT
- | 14 | - | TRBJ2-4 | TRBV11-2 | CASSLAGAKNIQYF | TGTGCCAGCAGCTTAGCCGGAGCCAAAAACATTCAGTACTTC
TRBD2 | 17 | - | TRBJ2-5 | TRBV5-4 | CASSWGLAGVGGETQYF | TGTGCCAGCAGCTGGGGACTAGCGGGAGTTGGCGGAGAGACCCAGTACTTC
TRBD1 | 17 | - | TRBJ1-1 | TRBV7-3 | CASSSSGRGLANTEAFF | TGTGCCAGCAGTTCGTCGGGCAGGGGGCTGGCGAACACTGAAGCTTTCTTT
- | 15 | few | TRBJ2-3 | TRBV25-1 | CASSFPGLSTDTQYF | TGTGCCAGCAGTTTCCCGGGACTGAGCACAGATACGCAGTATTTT
- | 15 | - | TRBJ2-5 | TRBV28 | CASSLSRSGWETQYF | TGTGCCAGCAGTTTATCCCGCTCGGGGTGGGAGACCCAGTACTTC
TRBD1 | 18 | few | TRBJ2-5 | TRBV14 | CASSQLLTGVIAQETQYF | TGTGCCAGCAGCCAACTGCTGACAGGGGTTATTGCCCAAGAGACCCAGTACTTC
- | 14 | - | TRBJ1-3 | TRBV9 | CASSLGSSGNTIYF | TGTGCCAGCAGCCTCGGGTCCTCTGGAAACACCATATATTTT
- | 15 | few | TRBJ1-5 | TRBV30 | CAWSDGGGSNQPQHF | TGTGCCTGGAGTGATGGGGGCGGTAGCAATCAGCCCCAGCATTTT
TRBD1 | 15 | - | TRBJ2-7 | TRBV6-6 | CASSSLPGQGGEQYF | TGTGCCAGCAGTAGTCTACCGGGACAGGGGGGCGAGCAGTACTTC
TRBD2 | 12 | - | TRBJ2-1 | TRBV29-1 | CSGGGVYNEQFF | TGCAGCGGGGGGGGAGTCTACAATGAGCAGTTCTTC
TRBD1 | 13 | - | TRBJ2-7 | TRBV27 | CASSLSRTGERNF | TGTGCCAGCAGTTTATCGAGGACAGGGGAAAGGAACTTC
- | 10 | - | TRBJ1-2 | TRBV20-1 | CSGFPYGYTF | TGCAGCGGGTTCCCATATGGCTACACCTTC
TRBD1 | 13 | - | TRBJ1-1 | TRBV11-2 | CASRYTGETEAFF | TGTGCCAGCAGATACACAGGGGAAACTGAAGCTTTCTTT
TRBD2 | 16 | few | TRBJ2-1 | TRBV18 | CASSPPGSGGFNEQFF | TGTGCCAGCTCACCACCGGGAAGCGGGGGCTTCAATGAGCAGTTCTTC
- | 14 | few | TRBJ1-5 | TRBV28 | CASSLWAGNQPQHF | TGTGCCAGCAGTTTATGGGCAGGCAATCAGCCCCAGCATTTT
- | 12 | few | TRBJ2-7 | TRBV5-6 | CASSLRGYEQYF | TGTGCCAGCAGCTTGAGGGGCTACGAGCAGTACTTC
- | 13 | - | TRBJ1-4 | TRBV5-4 | CASSLLPNEKLFF | TGTGCCAGCAGCTTGCTTCCTAATGAAAAACTGTTTTTT
- | 14 | once | TRBJ2-1 | TRBV29-1 | CSGVRRGRNNEQFF | TGCAGCGGGGTCCGGCGGGGCCGGAACAATGAGCAGTTCTTC
TRBD1 | 16 | - | TRBJ1-4 | TRBV7-2 | CASSMTGRGVGEKLFF | TGTGCCAGCAGCATGACAGGGAGAGGGGTTGGTGAAAAACTGTTTTTT
TRBD1 | 13 | - | TRBJ1-1 | TRBV28 | CASSFPRDRDAFF | TGTGCCAGCAGTTTCCCACGGGACAGGGATGCTTTCTTT
- | 15 | few | TRBJ1-1 | TRBV4-3 | CASRQPEGERTEAFF | TGCGCCAGCAGACAACCAGAGGGGGAGAGGACTGAAGCTTTCTTT
TRBD1 | 14 | - | TRBJ2-5 | TRBV29-1 | CSVGNWTGGETQYF | TGCAGCGTTGGGAATTGGACAGGGGGAGAGACCCAGTACTTC
- | 12 | - | TRBJ1-1 | TRBV5-4 | CASTSVNTEAFF | TGTGCCAGCACTTCCGTGAACACTGAAGCTTTCTTT
TRBD1 | 13 | - | TRBJ2-7 | TRBV5-4 | CASSGGQGGEQYF | TGTGCCAGCAGCGGAGGACAGGGGGGCGAGCAGTACTTC
- | 17 | - | TRBJ1-5 | TRBV19 | CASSIPLPSGSSQPQHF | TGTGCCAGTAGTATTCCCCTACCTTCAGGGTCGAGTCAGCCCCAGCATTTT
TRBD2 | 14 | - | TRBJ2-5 | TRBV7-8 | CASSSWDYLEAQYF | TGTGCCAGCAGCTCCTGGGACTACCTAGAGGCCCAGTACTTC
TRBD2 | 14 | - | TRBJ2-1 | TRBV11-2 | CASSLVAGGGEQFF | TGTGCCAGCAGCTTAGTAGCGGGAGGGGGTGAGCAGTTCTTC
- | 15 | - | TRBJ1-1 | TRBV6-5 | CASSARQDLNTEAFF | TGTGCCAGCAGTGCCAGACAGGACCTGAACACTGAAGCTTTCTTT
- | 16 | - | TRBJ1-2 | TRBV14 | CASSQEAAGANYGYTF | TGTGCCAGCAGCCAAGAAGCAGCAGGCGCTAACTATGGCTACACCTTC
TRBD1 | 18 | - | TRBJ1-2 | TRBV5-5 | CASTRALDRADSNYGYTF | TGTGCCAGCACCAGAGCATTGGACAGGGCCGATTCTAACTATGGCTACACCTTC
- | 12 | - | TRBJ1-2 | TRBV28 | CASSKSNYGYTF | TGTGCCAGCAGTAAGAGCAACTATGGCTACACCTTC
TRBD1 | 13 | - | TRBJ2-7 | TRBV29-1 | CSVGDSYRHEQYF | TGCAGCGTTGGGGACAGCTACAGACACGAGCAGTACTTC
- | 16 | few | TRBJ1-1 | TRBV30 | CAWSVLPGGGTRTAFF | TGTGCCTGGAGTGTATTGCCGGGGGGGGGAACACGGACAGCTTTCTTT
- | 14 | - | TRBJ2-7 | TRBV2 | CASSVDRQPYEQYF | TGTGCCAGCAGTGTTGACAGACAACCCTACGAGCAGTACTTC
- | 12 | - | TRBJ2-7 | TRBV7-9 | CASSLKPDEQYF | TGTGCCAGCAGCTTAAAGCCCGACGAGCAGTACTTC
TRBD2 | 14 | - | TRBJ2-7 | TRBV5-4 | CASKVLAGGGEQYF | TGTGCCAGCAAGGTTCTAGCGGGAGGAGGCGAGCAGTACTTC